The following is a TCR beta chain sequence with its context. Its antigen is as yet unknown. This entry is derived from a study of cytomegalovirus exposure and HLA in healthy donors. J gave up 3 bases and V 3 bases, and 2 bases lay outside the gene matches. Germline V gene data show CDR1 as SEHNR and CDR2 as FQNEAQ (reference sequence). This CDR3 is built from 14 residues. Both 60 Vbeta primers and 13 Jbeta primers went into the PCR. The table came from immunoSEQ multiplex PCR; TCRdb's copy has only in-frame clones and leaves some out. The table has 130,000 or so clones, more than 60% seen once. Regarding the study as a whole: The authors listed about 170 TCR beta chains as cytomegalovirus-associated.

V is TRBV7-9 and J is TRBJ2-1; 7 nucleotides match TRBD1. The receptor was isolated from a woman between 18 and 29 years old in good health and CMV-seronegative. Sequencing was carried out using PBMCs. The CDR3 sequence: CASSFRDSYNEQFF. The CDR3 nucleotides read TGTGCCAGCAGCTTCAGGGACAGCTACAATGAGCAGTTCTTC.